Listed below are T cell receptor beta chains from one sample, sequenced in a study of blood T cell repertoires in COVID-19. The table came from immunoSEQ multiplex PCR; TCRdb's copy has only in-frame clones and leaves some out. The sample has a few hundred thousand clones, roughly 80% seen once; the top ten hold 3.4%. What was sequenced was peripheral blood. Source of these receptors: a woman aged 18 to 35 with acute or convalescent COVID-19. CDR3s include the opening cysteine and the closing phenylalanine or tryptophan. D genes are given only for firm matches. Clone size is shown for a subset of rows, as once, few, many or a class of expanded clone.

>TRBV28|TRBJ2-7|NA|TRBD1
CASSIVGGTGTYEQYF
TGTGCCAGCAGTATCGTCGGCGGGACAGGGACCTACGAGCAGTACTTC
>TRBV5-1|TRBJ2-1|NA|TRBD1
CASSLRDRAYNEQFF
TGCGCCAGCAGCCTCCGGGACAGGGCCTACAATGAGCAGTTCTTC
>TRBV6-2/TRBV6-3|TRBJ2-7|once|TRBD2
CASSPLAGGSYEQYF
TGTGCCAGCAGTCCCCTAGCGGGAGGCTCCTACGAGCAGTACTTC
>TRBV27|TRBJ2-7|NA|TRBD2
CASSSRQGPREGHSYEQYF
TGTGCCAGCAGTTCCAGACAAGGTCCTCGGGAGGGGCACTCCTACGAGCAGTACTTC
>TRBV7-2|TRBJ1-4|NA|NA
CASSLTGQTTNEKLFF
TGTGCCAGCAGCTTAACCGGACAGACAACTAATGAAAAACTGTTTTTT
>TRBV28|TRBJ2-1|NA|TRBD2
CASSLRLAFEQFF
TGTGCCAGCAGTTTACGACTAGCCTTCGAGCAGTTCTTC
>TRBV6-2/TRBV6-3|TRBJ2-2|once|NA
CASSYEGADTGELFF
TGTGCCAGCAGTTACGAGGGTGCCGATACCGGGGAGCTGTTTTTT
>TRBV2|TRBJ1-4|NA|TRBD1
CASSPDRDGVFF
TGTGCCAGCAGTCCCGACAGGGACGGGGTGTTTTTT
>TRBV11-2|TRBJ2-3|NA|TRBD1
CASSQKLLTGASTDTQYF
TGTGCCAGCAGCCAAAAGCTACTGACAGGGGCAAGCACAGATACGCAGTATTTT
>TRBV4-1|TRBJ2-1|NA|TRBD2
CASSHPGLDGNEQFF
TGCGCCAGCAGCCACCCTGGACTAGACGGAAATGAGCAGTTCTTC
>TRBV19|TRBJ2-3|NA|TRBD2
CASSTRGGVLGTDTQYF
TGTGCCAGTAGTACCCGGGGGGGAGTGCTTGGCACAGATACGCAGTATTTT
>TRBV12-3/TRBV12-4|TRBJ2-7|NA|TRBD1
CASSPGQGGEQYF
TGTGCCAGCAGTCCGGGACAGGGGGGCGAGCAGTACTTC
>TRBV19|TRBJ1-1|NA|NA
CASSISLNTEAFF
TGTGCCAGTAGTATTAGTCTGAACACTGAAGCTTTCTTT
>TRBV7-8|TRBJ1-2|NA|NA
CASSLRSPLNYGYTF
TGTGCCAGCAGCTTACGGTCTCCCCTAAACTATGGCTACACCTTC
>TRBV2|TRBJ2-7|NA|NA
CASSDGSYEQYF
TGTGCCAGCAGCGACGGGTCCTACGAGCAGTACTTC
>TRBV4-2|TRBJ2-4|NA|TRBD2
CASSQGTSGDFGSKNIQYF
TGTGCCAGCAGCCAAGGGACTAGCGGTGATTTTGGGTCCAAAAACATTCAGTACTTC
>TRBV5-1|TRBJ2-2|NA|NA
CASSFQGGAGELFF
TGCGCCAGCAGTTTTCAGGGAGGTGCCGGGGAGCTGTTTTTT
>TRBV4-1|TRBJ2-1|NA|NA
CASSQDSGNEQFF
TGCGCCAGCAGCCAAGATTCCGGCAATGAGCAGTTCTTC
>TRBV7-2|TRBJ1-2|NA|NA
CASSPGPNYGYTF
TGTGCCAGCAGCCCCGGTCCTAACTATGGCTACACCTTC
>TRBV7-9|TRBJ1-5|NA|NA
CASSGGNQPQHF
TGTGCCAGCAGTGGAGGCAATCAGCCCCAGCATTTT
>TRBV4-2|TRBJ2-7|NA|TRBD1
CASSQDDGTGISYEQYF
TGTGCCAGCAGCCAAGATGACGGGACAGGGATCTCCTACGAGCAGTACTTC
>TRBV7-2|TRBJ1-1|NA|NA
CASSLGNPNTEAFF
TGTGCCAGCAGCTTAGGTAATCCGAACACTGAAGCTTTCTTT
>TRBV7-3|TRBJ1-3|NA|NA
CASSLNPGHGNTIYF
TGTGCCAGCAGCTTAAACCCAGGGCATGGAAACACCATATATTTT
>TRBV3-1/TRBV3-2|TRBJ2-3|NA|TRBD2
CASSQDLGTSGDWGTDTQYF
TGTGCCAGCAGCCAAGATTTGGGGACTAGCGGCGATTGGGGGACAGATACGCAGTATTTT
>TRBV7-9|TRBJ1-5|NA|NA
CASSLAMGQDQHF
TGTGCCAGCAGCTTAGCTATGGGCCAGGACCAGCATTTT
>TRBV2|TRBJ2-7|NA|NA
CASSVSAEQYF
TGTGCCAGCAGTGTCTCCGCGGAGCAGTACTTC
>TRBV3-1/TRBV3-2|TRBJ2-1|NA|TRBD2
CASSQGTSGSGRWNEQFF
TGTGCCAGCAGCCAAGGGACTAGCGGGAGTGGCCGTTGGAATGAGCAGTTCTTC
>TRBV7-9|TRBJ2-5|few|NA
CASSLKLWARETQYF
TGTGCCAGCAGCTTAAAACTGTGGGCCAGGGAGACCCAGTACTTC
>TRBV4-3|TRBJ2-3|NA|NA
CASSQGLGGRTDTQYF
TGCGCCAGCAGCCAAGGGCTGGGCGGGCGCACAGATACGCAGTATTTT
>TRBV11-2|TRBJ1-2|NA|TRBD1
CASSLDPDRFSNGYTF
TGTGCCAGCAGCTTAGATCCGGACAGGTTCTCGAATGGCTACACCTTC
>TRBV6-2/TRBV6-3|TRBJ1-1|NA|NA
CASSYPTQKILPNTEAFF
TGTGCCAGCAGTTACCCGACACAGAAAATCTTACCGAACACTGAAGCTTTCTTT
>TRBV7-8|TRBJ1-5|NA|NA
CASSLPPGGNQPQHF
TGTGCCAGCAGCTTGCCCCCGGGAGGCAATCAGCCCCAGCATTTT
>TRBV9|TRBJ2-4|NA|TRBD2
CASSPGGVALSKNIQYF
TGTGCCAGCAGCCCTGGGGGGGTCGCCCTATCCAAAAACATTCAGTACTTC
>TRBV7-9|TRBJ1-6|NA|NA
CASSPEGTWNSPLHF
TGTGCCAGCAGCCCGGAGGGGACCTGGAATTCACCCCTCCACTTT
>TRBV15|TRBJ2-2|NA|TRBD2
CATSRDSGASGRYWSTGELFF
TGTGCCACCAGCAGAGATAGTGGAGCTAGCGGGAGATACTGGTCGACCGGGGAGCTGTTTTTT
>TRBV7-9|TRBJ2-1|NA|TRBD2
CASSLGTSVYNEQFF
TGTGCCAGCAGCTTAGGGACTAGCGTTTACAATGAGCAGTTCTTC
>TRBV9|TRBJ2-3|NA|TRBD1
CASSPARTGFPTDTQYF
TGTGCCAGCAGCCCCGCCCGGACAGGGTTCCCCACAGATACGCAGTATTTT
>TRBV3-1/TRBV3-2|TRBJ1-1|NA|NA
CAREATEAFF
TGTGCCAGGGAGGCTACTGAAGCTTTCTTT
>TRBV30|TRBJ2-7|NA|NA
CAWRPGGGLWEQYF
TGTGCCTGGAGACCCGGGGGAGGCCTTTGGGAGCAGTACTTC
>TRBV7-9|TRBJ2-5|few|TRBD2
CASSLGLVPQQETQYF
TGTGCCAGCAGCTTGGGACTAGTACCCCAACAAGAGACCCAGTACTTC
>TRBV29-1|TRBJ1-2|NA|TRBD1
CSVTGETNYGYTF
TGCAGCGTCACAGGGGAAACTAACTATGGCTACACCTTC
>TRBV15|TRBJ2-2|NA|TRBD2
CATSTGSGSNTGELFF
TGTGCCACCAGCACGGGTAGCGGGTCGAACACCGGGGAGCTGTTTTTT
>TRBV9|TRBJ2-7|NA|TRBD2
CASSVGPGTSFSYEQYF
TGTGCCAGCAGCGTAGGGCCAGGGACTAGTTTCTCCTACGAGCAGTACTTC
>TRBV3-1/TRBV3-2|TRBJ1-6|NA|NA
CASSPEVNLAPLHF
TGTGCCAGCAGCCCCGAGGTCAACTTAGCACCCCTCCACTTT
>TRBV29-1|TRBJ2-7|NA|TRBD1
CSEGQGASYEQYF
TGCAGCGAAGGACAGGGGGCCTCCTACGAGCAGTACTTC
>TRBV24-1|TRBJ1-5|NA|NA
CATSGWSRGTNQPQHF
TGTGCCACCTCCGGGTGGTCCAGGGGAACCAATCAGCCCCAGCATTTT
>TRBV11-3|TRBJ2-3|NA|NA
CASSLSGSTDTQYF
TGTGCCAGCAGCCTGTCGGGATCCACAGATACGCAGTATTTT
>TRBV3-1/TRBV3-2|TRBJ1-2|once|NA
CASSQRGASHRYGYTF
TGTGCCAGCAGCCAACGTGGGGCGTCACATCGTTATGGCTACACCTTC
>TRBV10-3|TRBJ1-5|NA|NA
CAISERERLNQPQHF
TGTGCCATCAGTGAGCGGGAGAGATTAAATCAGCCCCAGCATTTT
>TRBV16|TRBJ1-3|NA|TRBD1
CASSQFGTGTGNTIYF
TGTGCCAGCAGCCAATTCGGGACAGGGACTGGAAACACCATATATTTT
>TRBV18|TRBJ2-1|NA|NA
CASSPPSGDSSYNEQFF
TGTGCCAGCTCACCTCCTTCTGGCGACAGCTCCTACAATGAGCAGTTCTTC